This TCR beta chain originates from a study of CD8 T cells in Susac syndrome. Whole-study findings and limits: Only a relatively small number of individuals were included in the TCR sequencing and HLA analysis. When the CD4+ T cell repertoires of patients with Susac syndrome were examined, they did not show any clonal expansion.

Comments on this clonotype: Its antigen is unidentified.

With random hexamers, reverse transcription was performed on about 0.5 to 1 ug of RNA. It was immunoSEQ multiplex PCR that amplified TCR beta CDR3 across 54 Vbeta and 13 Jbeta. Each CDR3 protein gets one entry after TCRdb re-called the immunoSEQ multiplex PCR reads with MiXCR. The sample holds some 190,000 distinct CDR3 sequences, approximately 94% seen once. V trimming: 3 bases; J trimming: 4 bases; junction bases outside the gene matches: 12. The CDR3 extends over 15 amino acids. The germline V gene encodes CDR1 DFQATT and CDR2 SNEGSKA (reference sequence). CD8+ and CD4+ blood T cells underwent TCR beta sequencing.

The sequenced sample was CD4+ T cells from PBMCs. This receptor was obtained from a human donor with Susac syndrome. The V gene is TRBV20-1, the J gene TRBJ2-7; 7 nucleotides align to TRBD2. The CDR3, as DNA: TGCAGTGCTAGTCCGCGACTAGCCTCGGCTTACGAGCAGTACTTC. This codes for CSASPRLASAYEQYF.